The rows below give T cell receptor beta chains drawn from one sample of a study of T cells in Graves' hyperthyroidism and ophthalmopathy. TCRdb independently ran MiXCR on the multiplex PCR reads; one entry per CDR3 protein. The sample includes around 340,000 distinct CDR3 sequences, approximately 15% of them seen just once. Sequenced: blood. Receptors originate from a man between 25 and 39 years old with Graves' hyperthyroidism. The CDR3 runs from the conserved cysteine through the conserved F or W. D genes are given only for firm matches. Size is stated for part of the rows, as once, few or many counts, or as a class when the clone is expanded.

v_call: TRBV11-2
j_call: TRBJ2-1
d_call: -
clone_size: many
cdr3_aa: CASSASLGPMIGYNEQFF
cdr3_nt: TGTGCCAGCAGCGCGTCTTTAGGTCCCATGATTGGATACAATGAGCAGTTCTTC

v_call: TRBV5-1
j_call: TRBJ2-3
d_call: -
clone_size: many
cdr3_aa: CASSLIARTDTQYF
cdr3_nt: TGCGCCAGCAGCTTGATAGCGCGCACAGATACGCAGTATTTT

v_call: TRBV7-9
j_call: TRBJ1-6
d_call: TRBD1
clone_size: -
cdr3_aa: CASSATGGNNSPLHF
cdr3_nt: TGTGCCAGCAGCGCGACAGGGGGAAATAATTCACCCCTCCACTTT

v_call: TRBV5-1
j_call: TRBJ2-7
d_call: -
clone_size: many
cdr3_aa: CASSQGHRDLYEQYF
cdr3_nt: TGCGCCAGCAGTCAGGGACACCGGGACCTCTACGAGCAGTACTTC

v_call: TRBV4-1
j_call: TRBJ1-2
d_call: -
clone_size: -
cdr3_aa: CASSQWGGQGLGYTF
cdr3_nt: TGCGCCAGCAGCCAGTGGGGGGGTCAGGGCTTGGGCTACACCTTC

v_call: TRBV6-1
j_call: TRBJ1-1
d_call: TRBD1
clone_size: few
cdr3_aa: CASSTPGGVSTEAFF
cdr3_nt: TGTGCCAGCAGTACCCCAGGGGGCGTCTCCACTGAAGCTTTCTTT

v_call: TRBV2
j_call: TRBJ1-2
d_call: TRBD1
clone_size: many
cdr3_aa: CASSEALLGDRVDGYTF
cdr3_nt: TGTGCCAGCAGTGAAGCGCTTCTTGGGGACAGGGTGGATGGCTACACCTTC

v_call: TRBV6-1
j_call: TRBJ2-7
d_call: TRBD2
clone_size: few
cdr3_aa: CASRRRSSGTSSYEQYF
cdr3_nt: TGTGCCAGCAGACGACGGTCGAGCGGGACCAGCTCCTACGAGCAGTACTTC

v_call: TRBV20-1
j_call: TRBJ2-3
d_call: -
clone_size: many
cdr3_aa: CSASRILASDYTQYF
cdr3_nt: TGCAGTGCTAGTCGGATCCTAGCTTCGGACTATACGCAGTATTTT

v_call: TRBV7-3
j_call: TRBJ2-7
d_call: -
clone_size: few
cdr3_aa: CASSSLGMPYEQYF
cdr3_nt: TGTGCCAGCAGCTCCCTCGGGATGCCCTACGAGCAGTACTTC

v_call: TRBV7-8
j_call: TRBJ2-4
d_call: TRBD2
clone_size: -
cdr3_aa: CASSSSGSRGDIQYF
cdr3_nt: TGTGCCAGCAGTTCTAGCGGGAGCCGTGGGGACATTCAGTACTTC

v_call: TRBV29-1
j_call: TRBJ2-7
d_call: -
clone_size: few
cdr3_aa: CSVAGQGTGGEQYF
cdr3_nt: TGCAGCGTTGCTGGTCAGGGGACCGGTGGGGAGCAGTACTTC

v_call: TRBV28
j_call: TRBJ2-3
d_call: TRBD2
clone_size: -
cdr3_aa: CASSPGAGGDPDTQYF
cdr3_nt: TGTGCCAGCAGCCCGGGGGCGGGAGGCGACCCAGATACGCAGTATTTT

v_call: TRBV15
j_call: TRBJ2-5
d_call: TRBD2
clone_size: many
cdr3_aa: CATSYRLAGEETQYF
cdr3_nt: TGTGCCACCAGCTACCGACTAGCGGGGGAAGAGACCCAGTACTTC

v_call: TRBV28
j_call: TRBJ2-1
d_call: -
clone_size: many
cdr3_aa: CASSLLRDSYNEQFF
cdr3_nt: TGTGCCAGCAGTTTATTACGGGACTCCTACAATGAGCAGTTCTTC

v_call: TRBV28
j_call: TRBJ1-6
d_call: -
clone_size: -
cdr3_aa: CASSLIQGSSDSPLHF
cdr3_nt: TGTGCCAGCAGTTTAATCCAAGGCAGTTCCGATTCACCCCTCCACTTT

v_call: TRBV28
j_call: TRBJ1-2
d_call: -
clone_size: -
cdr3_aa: CASMGGRGLISYGYTF
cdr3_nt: TGTGCCAGCATGGGGGGCCGGGGGCTAATCAGTTATGGCTACACCTTC

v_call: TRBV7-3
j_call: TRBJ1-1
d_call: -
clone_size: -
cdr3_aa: CASSFAQNTEAFF
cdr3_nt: TGTGCCAGCAGCTTCGCACAGAACACTGAAGCTTTCTTT

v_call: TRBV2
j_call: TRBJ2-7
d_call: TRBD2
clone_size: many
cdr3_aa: CASSPTGTSGYEQYF
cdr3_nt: TGTGCCAGCAGTCCAACCGGGACTAGCGGATACGAGCAGTACTTC

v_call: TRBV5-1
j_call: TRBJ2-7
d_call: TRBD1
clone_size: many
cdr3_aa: CASSFGTGFYEQYF
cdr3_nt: TGCGCCAGCAGCTTTGGGACAGGATTCTACGAGCAGTACTTC

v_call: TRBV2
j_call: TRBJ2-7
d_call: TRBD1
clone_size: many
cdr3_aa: CASTGGLFSNSYEQYF
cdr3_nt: TGTGCCAGCACAGGGGGATTATTTTCAAACTCCTACGAGCAGTACTTC

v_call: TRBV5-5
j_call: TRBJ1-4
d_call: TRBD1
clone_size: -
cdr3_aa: CASSAYRGGGEKLFF
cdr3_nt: TGTGCCAGCAGCGCCTACAGGGGAGGGGGTGAAAAACTGTTTTTT

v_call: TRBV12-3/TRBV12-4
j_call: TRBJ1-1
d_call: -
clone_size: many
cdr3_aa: CASSLGQLEAFF
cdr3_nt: TGTGCCAGCAGTTTAGGACAGCTTGAAGCTTTCTTT

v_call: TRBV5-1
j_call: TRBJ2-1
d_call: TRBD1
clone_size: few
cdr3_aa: CASSSPDETGQTFYNDQFF
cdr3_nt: TGCGCCAGCAGCTCCCCAGATGAAACGGGACAGACTTTCTACAATGATCAGTTCTTC

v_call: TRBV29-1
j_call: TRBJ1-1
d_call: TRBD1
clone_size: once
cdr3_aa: CGAQGAAEAFF
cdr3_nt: TGCGGCGCACAGGGGGCAGCTGAAGCTTTCTTT

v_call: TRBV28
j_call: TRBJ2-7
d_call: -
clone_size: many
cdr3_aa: CASSLGQGLYEQYF
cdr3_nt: TGTGCCAGCAGTTTAGGGCAGGGACTCTACGAGCAGTACTTC

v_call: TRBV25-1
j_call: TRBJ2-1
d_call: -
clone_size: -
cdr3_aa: CASMGEDNEQFF
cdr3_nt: TGTGCCAGCATGGGGGAGGACAATGAGCAGTTCTTC

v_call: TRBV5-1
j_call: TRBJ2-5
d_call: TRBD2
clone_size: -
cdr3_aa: CASSLVAGVMQETQYF
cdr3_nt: TGCGCCAGCAGCTTGGTTGCGGGAGTGATGCAAGAGACCCAGTACTTC

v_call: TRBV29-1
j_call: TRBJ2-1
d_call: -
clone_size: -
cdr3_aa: CSVDRGNEQLF
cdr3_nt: TGCAGCGTTGACCGGGGCAATGAGCAGCTCTTC

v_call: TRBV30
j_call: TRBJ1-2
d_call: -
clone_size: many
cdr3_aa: CAWSVRGFYGYTF
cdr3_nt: TGTGCCTGGAGTGTACGGGGGTTCTATGGCTACACCTTC